Given below is one T cell receptor (beta chain) in context. Its specificity is unknown. The beta constant-region primer was an equimolar mix of two oligonucleotides covering TRBC1 and TRBC2. Nested alpha and beta constant-region primers with the SP2 primer drove four PCR rounds on ligated cDNA. One entry per CDR3 protein results from TCRdb running MiXCR on the UMI-ligation and nested PCR reads. The sample contains about 160,000 distinct CDR3 sequences, under 25% of which appear only once. This sample is drawn from a study of naive and memory T cell subsets. Per the germline V gene, CDR1 is SGHTA and CDR2 is FQGNSA. V was pared by 5 bases and J by 4 bases, with 10 bases between. This CDR3 has 13 residues. Study-wide results and limits: Possibly reflecting memory cells re-expressing CD45RA, a few larger clonotypes occurred in naive repertoires, especially CD8.

The sequence was obtained from a human donor in good health. This sequence joins TRBV7-2 and TRBJ2-3; no reliable D call. Sequencing used naive CD4+ T cells from blood. The CDR3 DNA follows: TGTGCCAGCAGCCTTCCGCCAGCAGATACGCAGTATTTT. This codes for CASSLPPADTQYF.